The 32 T cell receptor beta chains below were found in one sample sequenced in a study of regulatory T cells in long-lasting Graves disease. Sequencing libraries for TCR beta were prepared with iRepertoire HTBI primers and Arm-PCR of CDR3 regions. TCRdb reprocessed the multiplex PCR reads via MiXCR and lists one record per CDR3 protein. The repertoire holds a few hundred thousand distinct CDR3 sequences, with over 12% as singletons. As for time point: newly diagnosed GD, antithyroid drugs for less than 3 months. From RNA extracted from PBMCs, the TCR library was made. In addition, the sample was reused for a study of T cells in Graves' hyperthyroidism and ophthalmopathy.

The sample in question was peripheral blood mononuclear cells (PBMCs), obtained at new diagnosis, from a patient treated with antithyroid drugs. The receptors here all came from a woman aged 35 to 49 with Graves disease.

This clonotype has a count of ten or more. The genes are TRBV30 and TRBJ2-7; perhaps TRBD1 as D (6 bases). Germline CDR1 is GTSNPN and CDR2 is SVGIG (reference sequence). Trimming took off 3 bases at V and 9 bases at J, with 12 bases between the two ends. This CDR3 is 11 amino acids long. The CDR3 region has the DNA TGTGCCTGGAGCGATACAGGGCCGCAGTACTTC. It yields the protein CAWSDTGPQYF.

The chain has TRBV30 and TRBJ2-3; possibly TRBD2 for D (5 bases). From germline, CDR1 is GTSNPN and CDR2 SVGIG (reference sequence). V lost 7 bases and J 0 bases, leaving 14 bases between the germline ends. The CDR3 consists of 14 residues. The chain's CDR3 is CASQRRGSTDTQYF. The CDR3 DNA reads TGTGCCTCCCAGAGGCGCGGGAGCACAGATACGCAGTATTTT. The entire variable domain, with the rest obtained from reference TRBV30 and TRBJ2-3, is as follows: SQTIHQWPATLVQPVGSPLSLECTVEGTSNPNLYWYRQAAGRGLQLLFYSVGIGQISSEVPQNLSASRPQDRQFILSSKKLLLSDSGFYLCASQRRGSTDTQYFGPGTRLTVL.

This clonotype was detected ten times or more. This chain links TRBV7-3 with TRBJ1-1; D remains ambiguous. Germline assignment: CDR1 SGHTA and CDR2 FQGTGA. The CDR3 contains 11 residues. Trimming pared 0 bases from V and 10 bases from J, leaving 6 bases between. CDR3 in DNA: TGTGCCAGCAGCTTAACGGTTGGAGCTTTCTTT. Protein: CASSLTVGAFF.

This clonotype was seen ten or more times. The V call is TRBV30, the J call TRBJ2-7; no definite D call. CDR3 length: 13 amino acids. V dropped 0 bases and J dropped 1 base, with 7 bases sitting between them. Germline CDR1 and CDR2: GTSNPN and SVGIG (reference sequence). This chain's CDR3 is CAWSVGQSYEQYF. CDR3 DNA sequence: TGTGCCTGGAGTGTTGGGCAATCCTACGAGCAGTACTTC.

The sample holds many counts of this clonotype. As DNA, the CDR3 is TGTGCCAGCGTGGAGGGGAATGAGCAGTTCTTC. Translation: CASVEGNEQFF. The chain uses TRBV27 and TRBJ2-1; a possible D gene is TRBD2 (6 bases). This CDR3 spans 11 amino acids. V lost 8 bases to trimming and J lost 7 bases, with 9 bases between them. In germline, CDR1 is MNHEY, CDR2 SMNVEV (reference sequence).

On this clonotype itself: Being one base from a much bigger clone, this may be a read error. The V call is TRBV6-1, the J call TRBJ2-3; the match to TRBD2 covers 12 bases. The CDR3 is 14 amino acids. J lost 4 bases, V lost 6 bases, and 2 bases had no gene match. Germline-derived CDR1 and CDR2 are MNHNS and SASEGT. CDR3 in DNA: TGTGCCAGCAGCGCTAGCGGGAGGGCAGATACGCAGTATTTT. This codes for CASSASGRADTQYF.

In this sample, this clonotype turned up many times. The chain carries TRBV2 and TRBJ1-4, with D uncertain. The germline CDR1 and CDR2 sequences are SNHLY and FYNNEI. V lost 7 bases to trimming and J lost 3 bases, with 9 bases between them. CDR3 length equals 13 residues. The CDR3 is CASTEAPNEKLFF. The CDR3 DNA reads TGTGCCAGCACAGAGGCGCCTAATGAAAAACTGTTTTTT.

This clonotype was detected many times. The rearrangement uses TRBV27 and TRBJ2-7, with a weak D call TRBD2 (7 bases). The CDR3 contains 16 residues. Germline CDR1 MNHEY, CDR2 SMNVEV (reference sequence). Trimming removed 2 bases from V and 2 bases from J, with 16 bases in between. In nucleotides, the CDR3 is TGTGCCAGCAGTTTAACGGGCGGGGGCAGCCCCTACGAGCAGTACTTC. Residues: CASSLTGGGSPYEQYF.

This clonotype has a count of ten or more. The V and J genes are TRBV25-1 and TRBJ2-2; the D gene is possibly TRBD1 (6 bases). V dropped 4 bases and J dropped 9 bases, with 12 bases sitting between them. CDR1 is MGHDK, CDR2 SYGVNS, per germline. The CDR3 is 13 residues long. This CDR3 reads CASSGDTRRELFF. The DNA for the CDR3 is TGTGCCAGCAGTGGGGACACCCGAAGGGAGCTGTTTTTT.

This clonotype was detected many times. The V and J genes are TRBV15 and TRBJ1-2, with D uncertain. The CDR3 is 12 residues long. Trimming shortened V by 3 bases and J by 3 bases, and 5 bases separated the two germline ends. Germline V lookup: CDR1 LNHNV, CDR2 YYDKDF (reference sequence). The CDR3 spells CATSSTDYGYTF. CDR3 bases: TGTGCCACCAGCAGTACCGACTATGGCTACACCTTC.

About this clonotype: One base away lies a much larger clone, so this may be a sequencing read error. DNA for the CDR3: TGTGCCAGTACGTTAGAGGGCAGGGGGACCTACGATGAGCAGTTCTTC. Its protein product is CASTLEGRGTYDEQFF. The chain has TRBV19 and TRBJ2-5, with 7 bases lining up with TRBD1. The end of the DNA fits TRBJ2-1 better, so the J call may be wrong. The CDR3 loop spans 16 amino acids. Germline V lookup: CDR1 LNHDA, CDR2 SQIVND (reference sequence).

This clonotype was counted between two and nine times. The CDR3 loop is CASSLESFVDTQYF. The DNA for the CDR3 is TGCGCCAGCAGCTTGGAGTCTTTCGTTGATACGCAGTATTTT. V gene TRBV5-1 combines with J gene TRBJ2-3; no clear D. Germline V gene lookup returns CDR1 SGHRS and CDR2 YFSETQ. Trimming stripped 0 bases from V and 6 bases from J, with 11 bases between. The CDR3 spans 14 residues.

In its sample, this clonotype was seen a few times. The rearrangement links TRBV6-5 to TRBJ2-3; 9 nucleotides line up with TRBD2. The CDR3 sequence is 15 residues long. J gave up 2 bases and V 2 bases, and 2 bases lay outside the gene matches. Germline V gene sequence: CDR1 MNHEY, CDR2 SVGAGI. The CDR3: CASSYGLATTDTQYF. For the CDR3, the DNA is TGTGCCAGCAGTTACGGACTAGCGACCACAGATACGCAGTATTTT.

Ten or more counts support this clonotype. The V gene is TRBV7-8, the J gene TRBJ1-4; D is uncertain. In germline, CDR1 is SGHVS, CDR2 FQNEAQ. CDR3 length equals 14 residues. V was pared by 5 bases and J by 10 bases, with 17 bases between. CDR3 nucleotides: TGTGCCAGCAGCCCCGATGACGGGAAAGGAAAACTGTTTTTT. It yields the protein CASSPDDGKGKLFF. Full variable domain (remainder filled in from reference TRBV7-8 and TRBJ1-4): GAGVSQSPRYKVAKRGQDVALRCDPISGHVSLFWYQQALGQGPEFLTYFQNEAQLDKSGLPSDRFFAERPEGSVSTLKIQRTQQEDSAVYLCASSPDDGKGKLFFGSGTQLSVL.

At least ten counts were recorded for this clonotype. The genes are TRBV3-1 and TRBJ2-1; 10 nucleotides align to TRBD1. With 4 bases clipped from V and 8 bases from J, the junction kept 5 bases outside the gene matches. This CDR3 has 14 residues. Looked up from germline, CDR1 is LGHDT and CDR2 is YNNKEL (reference sequence). This CDR3 is CASSPGQGVDEQFF. The CDR3 nucleotides are TGTGCCAGCAGCCCTGGACAGGGGGTTGATGAGCAGTTCTTC.

This clonotype came up many times. This chain joins TRBV2 and TRBJ1-2; TRBD1 matches 7 bases. The germline gives CDR1 SNHLY, CDR2 FYNNEI. After removal of 5 bases from V and 6 bases from J, the junction contained 9 bases not matched to a gene. This CDR3 region has 14 residues. CDR3 nucleotides: TGTGCCAGCAGTAACAGGGGAGGTTCGGATGGCTACACCTTC. Translated: CASSNRGGSDGYTF.

This clonotype was recorded many times. The chain has TRBV6-1 and TRBJ1-5; D possibly corresponds to TRBD1 (5 bases). Germline values: CDR1 MNHNS, CDR2 SASEGT. V was trimmed by 1 base and J by 6 bases, leaving 13 bases between them. The CDR3 consists of 15 residues. The CDR3: CASSEVGGNSQPQHF. The CDR3 DNA sequence: TGTGCCAGCAGTGAAGTGGGGGGTAATAGTCAGCCCCAGCATTTT.

This clonotype was counted many times. CDR3 sequence: CASSLGQPGSYEQYF. CDR3 DNA: TGCGCCAGCAGCTTGGGACAGCCGGGCTCCTACGAGCAGTACTTC. The chain is built from TRBV5-1 and TRBJ2-7, with a possible D match to TRBD1 (5 bases). Trimming stripped 0 bases from V and 0 bases from J, with 10 bases between. Germline V lookup: CDR1 SGHRS, CDR2 YFSETQ. This CDR3 comprises 15 residues. Full variable domain (rest looked up from reference TRBV5-1 and TRBJ2-7): KAGVTQTPRYLIKTRGQQVTLSCSPISGHRSVSWYQQTPGQGLQFLFEYFSETQRNKGNFPGRFSGRQFSNSRSEMNVSTLELGDSALYLCASSLGQPGSYEQYFGPGTRLTVT.

This clonotype was found a few times. The chain is built from TRBV29-1 and TRBJ2-3; TRBD2 agrees at 9 bases. The CDR3 contains 14 residues. The germline CDR1 and CDR2 sequences are SQVTM and ANQGSEA. The V segment lost 4 bases and the J segment 5 bases; nucleotides outside the gene matches: 7. The CDR3 is CSVGGSGREDTQYF. The CDR3 DNA follows: TGCAGCGTTGGAGGTAGCGGGAGAGAAGATACGCAGTATTTT.

This clonotype occurred many times. This chain links TRBV20-1 with TRBJ2-1; 11 bases agree with TRBD2. Germline assignment: CDR1 DFQATT and CDR2 SNEGSKA (reference sequence). The CDR3 contains 15 residues. Trimming cost V 6 bases and J 4 bases; bases outside gene matches: 8. This CDR3 is CSAIPGLAVYNEQFF. The CDR3 coding sequence is TGCAGTGCCATCCCGGGACTAGCGGTTTACAATGAGCAGTTCTTC.

This clonotype appeared many times. One junction end disagrees with the germline gene, perhaps due to a read error. This chain uses TRBV7-9 with TRBJ1-1; tentative D call: TRBD1 (6 bases). The germline gives CDR1 SEHNR, CDR2 FQNEAQ (reference sequence). This CDR3 contains 14 residues. This CDR3 reads CASSLAQGNTEAFF. The CDR3 nucleotides read TGCGCCAGCAGCCTCGCACAGGGGAACACTGAAGCTTTCTTT.

This chain's CDR3 is CASSQSWTGSSPLHF. The CDR3, as DNA: TGTGCCAGCAGCCAATCATGGACAGGGAGTTCACCCCTCCACTTT. The chain is built from TRBV3-1 and TRBJ1-6; 8 nucleotides line up with TRBD1. Per the germline V gene, CDR1 is LGHDT and CDR2 is YNNKEL (reference sequence). The J segment lost 9 bases and the V segment lost 2 bases, leaving 6 bases of the junction unmatched. The CDR3 length is 15 residues.

This clonotype was observed many times. The V call is TRBV10-3, the J call TRBJ2-3; 11 bases are a match to TRBD2. V shed 0 bases and J 8 bases; nucleotides not matched to a gene: 7. Germline V lookup: CDR1 ENHRY, CDR2 SYGVKD. The CDR3 length is 16 residues. CDR3 in DNA: TGTGCCATCAGTGAGTCGTTCACTAGCGGGAGAGGTACGCAGTATTTT. Its protein product is CAISESFTSGRGTQYF.

The gene calls are TRBV29-1 and TRBJ1-1; D call uncertain. The CDR3 extends over 11 amino acids. Germline V gene sequence: CDR1 SQVTM, CDR2 ANQGSEA. V lost 4 bases to trimming and J lost 8 bases, with 11 bases between them. The CDR3 nucleotides are TGCAGCGTTGTTAGGGAGGTCGAAGCTTTCTTT. Translation: CSVVREVEAFF. Complete variable domain (other parts from reference TRBV29-1 and TRBJ1-1): SAVISQKPSRDICQRGTSLTIQCQVDSQVTMMFWYRQQPGQSLTLIATANQGSEATYESGFVIDKFPISRPNLTFSTLTVSNMSPEDSSIYLCSVVREVEAFFGQGTRLTVV.

This clonotype was seen a few times. V gene TRBV10-3 combines with J gene TRBJ2-7; D gene unclear. V shed 5 bases and J shed 1 base, with 9 bases lying between them. The CDR3 runs to 13 residues. From germline, CDR1 is ENHRY and CDR2 SYGVKD. CDR3 nucleotides: TGTGCCATCAGTACAACCGAGTCCTACGAGCAGTACTTC. Protein sequence: CAISTTESYEQYF.

The chain has TRBV11-2 and TRBJ2-7; D remains ambiguous. The CDR3 contains 11 residues. Germline loops: CDR1 SGHAT, CDR2 FQNNGV. The V gene lost 4 bases and the J gene lost 10 bases, with 11 bases spanning the gap. DNA of the CDR3: TGTGCCAGCAGCTGGAGCCTCGAACAGTACTTC. It yields the protein CASSWSLEQYF. Full variable domain (outside the CDR3, taken from reference TRBV11-2 and TRBJ2-7): EAGVAQSPRYKIIEKRQSVAFWCNPISGHATLYWYQQILGQGPKLLIQFQNNGVVDDSQLPKDRFSAERLKGVDSTLKIQPAKLEDSAVYLCASSWSLEQYFGPGTRLTVT.

In this sample, this clonotype turned up many times. The chain employs TRBV2 and TRBJ2-3; D possibly uses TRBD1 or TRBD2 (5 bases each). Germline values: CDR1 SNHLY, CDR2 FYNNEI. The germline V and J ends were trimmed by 6 bases and 0 bases, with 16 bases remaining between them. The CDR3 sequence is 16 residues long. In DNA, the CDR3 is TGTGCCAGCAGACTAGAAGCAGGGATTAGCACAGATACGCAGTATTTT. This encodes CASRLEAGISTDTQYF.

J is TRBJ1-5 and V is TRBV6-1; 7 bases match TRBD1. The CDR3 has 14 amino acids. The J segment lost 5 bases and the V segment lost 6 bases, leaving 7 bases of the junction unmatched. Germline values: CDR1 MNHNS, CDR2 SASEGT. CDR3 bases: TGTGCCAGCAGCTCCGGGACAGACTATCAGCCCCAGCATTTT. It codes for CASSSGTDYQPQHF.

This clonotype was observed at least ten times. This chain joins TRBV9 and TRBJ2-3, with TRBD1 identical over 10 bases. Trimming cost V 0 bases and J 3 bases; bases outside gene matches: 4. CDR1 SGDLS and CDR2 YYNGEE come from the germline V gene. CDR3 size: 16 residues. The CDR3 sequence is CASSVEGTGVTDTQYF. CDR3 nucleotides: TGTGCCAGCAGCGTAGAAGGGACAGGGGTTACAGATACGCAGTATTTT.

In its sample, this clonotype was seen many times. The rearrangement links TRBV20-1 to TRBJ2-3; no firm D call. The CDR3 consists of 16 residues. Trimming took off 3 bases at V and 1 base at J, with 17 bases between the two ends. Germline CDR1 DFQATT, CDR2 SNEGSKA (reference sequence). The CDR3 region has the DNA TGCAGTGCTAGCCCTGACCCCACAGTTGGCACAGATACGCAGTATTTT. This gives the protein CSASPDPTVGTDTQYF.

In the case of this clonotype: A much larger clone lies a single base off, so this may be a read error. V is TRBV4-1 and J is TRBJ1-1; a weak D match, TRBD1 (5 bases). Trimming cost V 1 base and J 12 bases, with 27 bases left between them. Germline V gene data show CDR1 as MGHRA and CDR2 as YSYEKL. The CDR3 loop spans 17 amino acids. The CDR3 sequence is CASSQASRAGSHFGTFF. In DNA, the CDR3 is TGCGCCAGCAGCCAAGCCAGCCGGGCAGGGTCTCATTTTGGAACTTTCTTT.

The chain employs TRBV12-3 or TRBV12-4 and TRBJ1-6; D possibly corresponds to TRBD1 (5 bases). This CDR3 is built from 16 residues. Deletions cut 7 bases from V and 10 bases from J, with 23 bases between. The CDR3 bases are TGTGCCAGCACCCCTGAGGGGACGGGAGGTTACTCACCCCTCCACTTT. This encodes CASTPEGTGGYSPLHF.